This T cell receptor (beta chain) was recovered during a study of early T cells in non-severe SARS-CoV-2 infection. Study in general: Investigators sequenced bulk RNA drawn from unsorted whole blood, and chains remained unpaired.

This clonotype was seen ten or more times. With 3 bases removed from V and 6 bases from J, the gap between germline ends came to 3 bases. The CDR3 consists of 11 residues. The TCR library protocol attached unique molecular identifiers to the individual cDNA molecules. MiXCR was run by TCRdb on the 5' RACE reads, yielding one entry per CDR3 protein. In the table there are approximately 27,000 distinct CDR3 sequences, around 5.8% of which are singletons. Material for sequencing was whole blood. The V call is TRBV12-3 or TRBV12-4, the J call TRBJ1-5; D remains unclear. The receptor was derived from an adult who was a healthcare worker with PCR-confirmed SARS-CoV-2 infection or an uninfected control (not recorded which). The CDR3 nucleotides are TGTGCCAGCAGTTTGGGTCAGCCCCAGCATTTT. Protein sequence: CASSLGQPQHF.